This entry concerns a single TCR beta chain. The template used for profiling TCR beta VDJ and CDR3 was genomic DNA. TCRdb reprocessed the reads via MiXCR and lists one record per CDR3 protein. The profile covers some 150,000 distinct CDR3 sequences, with 71% appearing a single time and approximately 50% taken by the ten largest. This entry comes from a study of CD8+CD57+ T cells in acquired aplastic anemia. On the study more broadly: DNA per sorted CD4+ or CD8+ sample ranged roughly 0.17 to 27.4 ug, averaging approximately 3.3 ug.

Between the trimmed V and J ends, which lost 3 bases and 7 bases, there was a span of 13 bases. Germline CDR1 reads LNHDA; CDR2 reads SQIVND (reference sequence). The CDR3 sequence is 13 residues long. The sequenced patients had an expansion of CD8+CD57+ cells seen by flow cytometry. What was sequenced was sorted CD4+, CD8+, or CD8+CD57+ T cells (not recorded which) from PBMCs. The V gene is TRBV19, the J gene TRBJ2-7, with D perhaps matching TRBD1 or TRBD2 (6 bases each). The TCR originated in a human donor with aplastic anemia. CDR3 sequence (DNA): TGTGCCAGTAGTATGTGGGGGGCCGATGAGCAGTACTTC. It yields the protein CASSMWGADEQYF.